The 3 T cell receptor beta chains in this list originate from one sample, sequenced in a study of control samples from healthy donors and cancer patients. Method: immunoSEQ multiplex PCR; TCRdb's copy keeps in-frame clones and lacks some. The repertoire holds 350,000 to 450,000 clones, with 80% to 95% as singletons. Sequenced material: PBMCs. Every receptor here comes from a man aged 35-49 years with head and neck cancer.

The V and J genes are TRBV6-5 and TRBJ2-7; weak D call: TRBD1 (6 bases). Deletions cut 7 bases from V and 3 bases from J, with 16 bases between. Per germline, CDR1 MNHEY and CDR2 SVGAGI. CDR3 length: 14 residues. This chain's CDR3 is CASTTTQGNYEQYF. As DNA, the CDR3 is TGTGCCAGCACCACCACACAGGGTAACTACGAGCAGTACTTC.

J is TRBJ2-3 and V is TRBV5-4, with TRBD2 as a possible D gene (5 bases). The CDR3 consists of 14 residues. Trimming left V 0 bases short and J 3 bases short, with 8 bases between. CDR1 and CDR2 (germline): SGHNT, YYREEE (reference sequence). The CDR3 protein is CASSLGRRTDTQYF. The CDR3, as DNA: TGTGCCAGCAGCTTGGGCAGGAGGACAGATACGCAGTATTTT.

The chain joins TRBV4-1 to TRBJ2-7; D is unclear. V was shortened by 6 bases and J by 5 bases, with 20 bases between the two germline ends. CDR1 is MGHRA and CDR2 is YSYEKL in the germline V gene. This CDR3 is 15 amino acids long. The DNA of the CDR3 is TGCGCCAGCAGTGCCTCGGTCGGGCCAGCCGACGAGCAGTACTTC. This translates into CASSASVGPADEQYF.